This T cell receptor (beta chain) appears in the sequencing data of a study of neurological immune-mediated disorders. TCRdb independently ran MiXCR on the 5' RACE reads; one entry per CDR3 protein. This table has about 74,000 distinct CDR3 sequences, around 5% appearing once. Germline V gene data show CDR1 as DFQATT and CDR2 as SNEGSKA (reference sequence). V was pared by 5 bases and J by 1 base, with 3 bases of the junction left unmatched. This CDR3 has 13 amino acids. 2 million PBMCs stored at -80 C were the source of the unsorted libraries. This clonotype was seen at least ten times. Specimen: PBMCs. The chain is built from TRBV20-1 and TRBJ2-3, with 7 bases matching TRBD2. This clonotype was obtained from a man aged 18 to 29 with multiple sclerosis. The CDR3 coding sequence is TGCAGTGCTGTCCGGGGGGGCACAGATACGCAGTATTTT. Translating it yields CSAVRGGTDTQYF.